A single sample is the source of the 25 T cell receptor beta chains below, sequenced in a study of CD8+CD57+ T cells in acquired aplastic anemia. The use of genomic DNA as template underpinned the TCR beta VDJ and CDR3 profiling. Using its own MiXCR run on the reads, TCRdb lists one record per CDR3 protein. The data show fewer than 150,000 distinct CDR3 sequences, over 45% seen once. The sequenced sample was sorted CD4+, CD8+, or CD8+CD57+ T cells (not recorded which) from PBMCs. These receptors were taken from a human donor in good health, serving as a control.

The chain couples TRBV5-1 to TRBJ2-5, with a possible D match to TRBD2 (5 bases). Germline V gives CDR1 SGHRS, CDR2 YFSETQ. The V and J ends lost 0 bases and 5 bases respectively, with 8 bases between them. The CDR3 is made up of 13 amino acids. The CDR3 loop reads CASSLASKETQYF. The CDR3, as DNA: TGCGCCAGCAGCTTGGCTAGCAAGGAGACCCAGTACTTC.

This clonotype was found a few times. The V gene is TRBV28, the J gene TRBJ1-2; 9 bases map to TRBD1. V lost 5 bases and J lost 5; bases outside the gene matches: 6. CDR1 MDHEN and CDR2 SYDVKM come from the germline V gene. The CDR3 is 14 amino acids. CDR3 loop: CASSPGTGLYGYTF. CDR3 sequence (DNA): TGTGCCAGCAGTCCCGGGACAGGGCTTTATGGCTACACCTTC.

This clonotype has at least ten counts. V and J are TRBV12-3 or TRBV12-4 and TRBJ2-1; tentatively, D is TRBD2 (5 bases). This CDR3 spans 15 amino acids. Trimming took off 6 bases at V and 2 bases at J, with 14 bases between the two ends. CDR3 DNA sequence: TGTGCCAGCAGCTCCGGGGAAAGTACCTACAATGAGCAGTTCTTC. Amino acid sequence: CASSSGESTYNEQFF.

This clonotype was counted between two and nine times. This chain uses TRBV25-1 with TRBJ1-1, with 9 bases aligning to TRBD1. This CDR3 region has 12 residues. Germline V gene sequence: CDR1 MGHDK, CDR2 SYGVNS. J was trimmed by 12 bases and V by 6 bases; bases with no gene match: 8. CDR3 DNA sequence: TGTGCCAGCAGCACCGGACAGGGGAGAACTTTCTTT. This translates into CASSTGQGRTFF.

This clonotype was counted at least ten times. This chain links TRBV18 with TRBJ2-7; 7 nucleotides align to TRBD2. V shed 3 bases and J 1 base; nucleotides not matched to a gene: 0. Germline loops: CDR1 KGHSH, CDR2 LQKENI. The CDR3 is 13 residues long. CDR3 residues: CASSPGGSYEQYF. CDR3 nucleotide sequence: TGTGCCAGCTCACCGGGGGGGTCCTACGAGCAGTACTTC.

This clonotype has only a few counts. This chain uses TRBV15 with TRBJ1-2; D is unresolved. There are 12 residues in the CDR3. V was clipped by 4 bases and J by 6 bases, with 9 bases between them. CDR1 LNHNV and CDR2 YYDKDF come from the germline V gene (reference sequence). The CDR3, as DNA: TGTGCCACCAGCAAGGGCTACGATGGCTACACCTTC. The encoded protein is CATSKGYDGYTF.

V gene TRBV5-1 combines with J gene TRBJ1-1; 8 bases fit TRBD1. Trimming at V came to 3 bases and at J to 0 bases, leaving 7 bases not matched to a gene. The CDR3 is 16 amino acids. The germline V gene has CDR1 SGHRS and CDR2 YFSETQ. CDR3 bases: TGCGCCAGCAGCTCGGTGGGGGGACAGGTGAACACTGAAGCTTTCTTT. It translates to CASSSVGGQVNTEAFF. Based on the CDR3 plus reference TRBV5-1 and TRBJ1-1, the full variable domain is KAGVTQTPRYLIKTRGQQVTLSCSPISGHRSVSWYQQTPGQGLQFLFEYFSETQRNKGNFPGRFSGRQFSNSRSEMNVSTLELGDSALYLCASSSVGGQVNTEAFFGQGTRLTVV.

This clonotype was observed at least ten times. The chain is built from TRBV7-2 and TRBJ2-3; D is unresolved. Trimming removed 5 bases from V and 2 bases from J, with 5 bases in between. Germline loops: CDR1 SGHTA, CDR2 FQGNSA. This CDR3 spans 12 amino acids. The CDR3 nucleotides read TGTGCCAGCAGCCCGAACACAGATACGCAGTATTTT. This gives the protein CASSPNTDTQYF.

The J gene is TRBJ1-1, the V gene TRBV29-1; 8 bases map to TRBD1. Trimming at V came to 4 bases and at J to 1 base, leaving 2 bases not matched to a gene. CDR3 length: 13 amino acids. The germline V gene encodes CDR1 SQVTM and CDR2 ANQGSEA. The CDR3 sequence is CSVGQGRNTEAFF. Written as DNA, the CDR3 is TGCAGCGTTGGACAGGGGAGGAACACTGAAGCTTTCTTT.

In its sample, this clonotype was seen many times. This chain links TRBV20-1 with TRBJ1-6, with D tentatively TRBD1 (6 bases). The V end lost 1 base, the J end lost 6 bases, and 16 bases lay between the germline ends. CDR3 length: 16 amino acids. Germline V gene lookup returns CDR1 DFQATT and CDR2 SNEGSKA (reference sequence). CDR3 nucleotide sequence: TGCAGTGCTAGAGGCTCATCACAGGGTCGTAATTCACCCCTCCACTTT. Translated, it gives CSARGSSQGRNSPLHF.

For this clonotype: No conserved phenylalanine or tryptophan ends this CDR3, so it is likely a read error. V gene TRBV6-6 combines with J gene TRBJ2-3, with TRBD2 identical over 7 bases. V shed 8 bases, J shed 6 bases, and the junction held 2 bases outside the gene matches. CDR3 size: 11 residues. CDR1 is MNHNY and CDR2 is SVGAGI in the germline V gene (reference sequence). The CDR3 nucleotides read TGTGCCAGCGCGGGAGCGGATACGCAGTATCCT. Its protein is CASAGADTQYP.

The sample holds many counts of this clonotype. The chain couples TRBV12-3 or TRBV12-4 to TRBJ1-6; 8 positions match TRBD1. CDR3 length: 16 amino acids. The V gene end was trimmed by 4 bases and the J gene end by 7 bases; junction bases not matched to a gene: 9. DNA of the CDR3: TGTGCCAGCAGTTCGATAGACAGGGGTTACAATTCACCCCTCCACTTT. As protein: CASSSIDRGYNSPLHF.

The V and J genes are TRBV19 and TRBJ1-2; 8 bases match TRBD1. Germline lookup yields CDR1 LNHDA and CDR2 SQIVND (reference sequence). Trimming removed 6 bases from V and 4 bases from J; junction bases left unmatched: 10. This CDR3 is built from 15 residues. The CDR3 loop is CASSPQGAPSYGYTF. The CDR3 nucleotides are TGTGCCAGTAGCCCTCAGGGGGCGCCTTCCTATGGCTACACCTTC.

This clonotype was counted many times. CDR3 DNA sequence: TGCAGTGCTAGCCACAAAGGGGTCCTCAAGGGGGCTGAAGCTTTCTTT. Its translation: CSASHKGVLKGAEAFF. The rearrangement joins TRBV20-1 to TRBJ1-1; a possible D gene is TRBD1 (6 bases). Looked up from germline, CDR1 is DFQATT and CDR2 is SNEGSKA (reference sequence). CDR3 length: 16 residues. Trimming took off 3 bases at V and 6 bases at J, with 23 bases between the two ends.

The chain couples TRBV30 to TRBJ2-7; D remains unclear. Trimming took 0 bases from V and 4 from J, leaving 10 bases between them. The length of the CDR3 is 13 residues. Germline V gives CDR1 GTSNPN, CDR2 SVGIG (reference sequence). The CDR3 nucleotides read TGTGCCTGGAGTGTAGCGCTAGGGTACGAGCAGTACTTC. Its translation is CAWSVALGYEQYF. The whole variable domain, remainder taken from reference TRBV30 and TRBJ2-7, is SQTIHQWPATLVQPVGSPLSLECTVEGTSNPNLYWYRQAAGRGLQLLFYSVGIGQISSEVPQNLSASRPQDRQFILSSKKLLLSDSGFYLCAWSVALGYEQYFGPGTRLTVT.

This clonotype was counted many times. The chain joins TRBV5-6 to TRBJ1-2; 7 bases match TRBD1. Germline V gene lookup returns CDR1 SGHDT and CDR2 YYEEEE. This CDR3 spans 15 amino acids. V dropped 2 bases and J dropped 1; count of bases not matched to a gene: 5. CDR3 region: CASSFFWDSNYGYTF. In DNA, the CDR3 is TGTGCCAGCAGCTTCTTTTGGGACAGTAACTATGGCTACACCTTC.

The rearrangement uses TRBV20-1 and TRBJ2-5, with 7 positions matching TRBD2. V lost 1 base, J lost 0 bases, and 5 bases stayed unmatched. Germline assignment: CDR1 DFQATT and CDR2 SNEGSKA (reference sequence). This CDR3 contains 15 residues. In DNA form, the CDR3 reads TGCAGTGCTAGAGTGGGAGCGGGGAACCAAGAGACCCAGTACTTC. This codes for CSARVGAGNQETQYF.

This clonotype has at least ten counts. This rearrangement joins TRBV20-1 to TRBJ2-5; D tentatively fits TRBD1 or TRBD2 (5 bases each). The CDR3 length is 14 residues. The V gene's germline CDR1 is DFQATT and CDR2 SNEGSKA (reference sequence). V was trimmed by 1 base and J by 5 bases, leaving 14 bases between them. CDR3 region: CSARGETAEETQYF. The CDR3 nucleotides are TGCAGTGCTAGAGGGGAGACAGCGGAGGAGACCCAGTACTTC.

As regards this clonotype: This may come from a read error, since a much larger clone is one base off. This rearrangement joins TRBV15 to TRBJ2-1, with 9 bases that match TRBD1. V gave up 0 bases and J gave up 9 bases; unmatched junction bases: 6. The V gene's germline CDR1 is LNHNV and CDR2 YYDKDF (reference sequence). The CDR3 is made up of 15 amino acids. CDR3: CATSRDRQGGIEQFF. CDR3 coding DNA: TGTGCCACCAGCAGAGATAGACAGGGGGGGATTGAGCAGTTCTTC.

J is TRBJ2-7 and V is TRBV10-3, with D maybe TRBD1 (6 bases). Trimming cost V 3 bases and J 1 base, with 10 bases left between them. CDR1 is ENHRY, CDR2 SYGVKD, per germline. This CDR3 spans 14 amino acids. The CDR3 DNA sequence: TGTGCCATCAGTGATTTGGACAGATCCTACGAGCAGTACTTC. The encoded protein is CAISDLDRSYEQYF.

This clonotype occurred a few times. CDR3 protein: CATSDSGQADGYTF. The DNA for the CDR3 is TGTGCCACCAGTGACTCCGGACAGGCGGATGGCTACACCTTC. The chain uses TRBV24-1 and TRBJ1-2; 7 nucleotides align to TRBD1. This CDR3 is built from 14 residues. Germline V gene lookup returns CDR1 KGHDR and CDR2 SFDVKD. V lost 4 bases, J lost 6 bases, and 7 bases stayed unmatched.

CDR3 residues: CASSESGGATYEQYF. The CDR3 DNA reads as TGTGCCAGCAGTGAATCCGGGGGAGCGACCTACGAGCAGTACTTC. The chain joins TRBV25-1 to TRBJ2-7, with a possible D match to TRBD2 (6 bases). The V gene lost 1 base and the J gene lost 2 bases, with 12 bases spanning the gap. Germline V gene sequence: CDR1 MGHDK, CDR2 SYGVNS. CDR3 length: 15 residues.

About this clonotype itself: A clone one base away is much larger, so this may be a read error. This rearrangement joins TRBV11-1 to TRBJ2-1, with 7 bases identical to TRBD2. CDR1 and CDR2 (germline): SGHAT, FQDESV (reference sequence). This CDR3 is 16 amino acids long. The CDR3: CASSLAGGFRGNEQSF. The CDR3 nucleotides are TGTGCCAGCAGCTTAGCGGGGGGGTTTCGGGGCAATGAGCAGTCCTTC.

This clonotype occurred many times. The CDR3 DNA sequence: TGCAGCGTTGAGATCGGGGCAGAGACCCAGTACTTC. Translating gives CSVEIGAETQYF. The J gene is TRBJ2-5, the V gene TRBV29-1, with D perhaps TRBD1 or TRBD2 (5 bases each). CDR1 is SQVTM and CDR2 is ANQGSEA in the germline V gene. V shed 3 bases and J shed 4 bases, with 9 bases lying between them. CDR3 length: 12 amino acids.

On this clonotype: The germline gene is not matched at one end of the junction; a read error may be the cause. The chain employs TRBV2 and TRBJ2-5, with D perhaps matching TRBD1 (6 bases). The germline gives CDR1 SNHLY, CDR2 FYNNEI. The CDR3 runs to 15 residues. The CDR3 DNA reads as TGTGCCAGCGGTGCTATGCAGGGGTCCTGGGAGACCCAGTATTTC. Amino acids: CASGAMQGSWETQYF.